Shown below are 29 T cell receptor beta chains from a single sample sequenced in a study of shared clonotypes between healthy human individuals. Here immunoSEQ multiplex PCR was the method, and the copy in TCRdb shows in-frame clones only, minus some. The sample shows some 2,500,000 clones, approximately 94% of them seen only once. Source material: naive CD4+ T cells from PBMCs. Subset given: CD45RA+ positively selected. The receptors derive from a man younger than 35 in good health. Some clones in this sample may be carry-over from other donors' samples.

This chain links TRBV28 with TRBJ2-1, with D perhaps TRBD1 (5 bases). Germline V CDR1 and CDR2: MDHEN, SYDVKM. The CDR3 is 15 amino acids. Trimming pared 6 bases from V and 4 bases from J, leaving 16 bases between. The CDR3 protein is CASSRDSRSYNEQFF. The CDR3 coding sequence is TGTGCCAGCAGCCGAGACAGCCGGTCTTACAATGAGCAGTTCTTC. Using reference TRBV28 and TRBJ2-1 for the parts outside the CDR3, the full variable domain is DVKVTQSSRYLVKRTGEKVFLECVQDMDHENMFWYRQDPGLGLRLIYFSYDVKMKEKGDIPEGYSVSREKKERFSLILESASTNQTSMYLCASSRDSRSYNEQFFGPGTRLTVL.

The rearrangement joins TRBV9 to TRBJ1-3; D is possibly TRBD1 (6 bases). V was trimmed by 4 bases and J by 0 bases, leaving 14 bases between them. The CDR3 sequence is 16 residues long. Per the germline V gene, CDR1 is SGDLS and CDR2 is YYNGEE. CDR3 residues: CASSKEDSLSGNTIYF. The CDR3 DNA reads as TGTGCCAGCAGCAAAGAGGACAGTCTCTCTGGAAACACCATATATTTT.

The chain's CDR3 is CAWGGDRDNEQFF. The CDR3 DNA follows: TGTGCCTGGGGGGGGGACCGCGACAATGAGCAGTTCTTC. V is TRBV30 and J is TRBJ2-1; 7 bases match TRBD2. This CDR3 is built from 13 residues. Looked up from germline, CDR1 is GTSNPN and CDR2 is SVGIG (reference sequence). J was trimmed by 5 bases and V by 5 bases; bases with no gene match: 6. The whole variable domain, remainder taken from reference TRBV30 and TRBJ2-1, is SQTIHQWPATLVQPVGSPLSLECTVEGTSNPNLYWYRQAAGRGLQLLFYSVGIGQISSEVPQNLSASRPQDRQFILSSKKLLLSDSGFYLCAWGGDRDNEQFFGPGTRLTVL.

CDR3 residues: CASSNYRYEQYF. CDR3 in DNA: TGTGCCAGCAGCAACTACCGTTACGAGCAGTACTTC. V and J are TRBV21-1 and TRBJ2-7; the D call in the table, TRBD2, was not verified against the DNA. TRBV21-1 is noted as a pseudogene. This CDR3 spans 12 amino acids.

This chain links TRBV25-1 with TRBJ1-1; no reliable D call. With 6 bases removed from V and 0 bases from J, the gap between germline ends came to 11 bases. From germline, CDR1 is MGHDK and CDR2 SYGVNS. The CDR3 contains 14 residues. For the CDR3, the DNA is TGTGCCAGCAGGGGCCCCAGCATGAACACTGAAGCTTTCTTT. Translating gives CASRGPSMNTEAFF.

The chain uses TRBV19 and TRBJ2-7; D possibly uses TRBD1 or TRBD2 (5 bases each). CDR3 length: 14 amino acids. Germline V lookup: CDR1 LNHDA, CDR2 SQIVND (reference sequence). Trimming stripped 6 bases from V and 0 bases from J, with 12 bases between. CDR3 sequence reads: CASSKGDHSYEQYF. CDR3 in DNA: TGTGCCAGTAGCAAAGGGGACCACTCCTACGAGCAGTACTTC.

The V call is TRBV11-2, the J call TRBJ2-2, with D perhaps matching TRBD1 (5 bases). Trimming cost V 5 bases and J 6 bases, with 13 bases left between them. CDR3 length: 14 residues. Germline-derived CDR1 and CDR2 are SGHAT and FQNNGV. CDR3 amino acids: CASSASPRAGELFF. The CDR3 coding sequence is TGTGCCAGCAGCGCTTCCCCCAGGGCCGGGGAGCTGTTTTTT. Full variable domain (outside the CDR3, taken from reference TRBV11-2 and TRBJ2-2): EAGVAQSPRYKIIEKRQSVAFWCNPISGHATLYWYQQILGQGPKLLIQFQNNGVVDDSQLPKDRFSAERLKGVDSTLKIQPAKLEDSAVYLCASSASPRAGELFFGEGSRLTVL.

The chain combines TRBV9 with TRBJ2-1; D uncertain. The CDR3 is 16 residues long. Germline CDR1 is SGDLS and CDR2 is YYNGEE. Trimming removed 4 bases from V and 12 bases from J, with 26 bases in between. The CDR3 protein is CASSFTPSDKFSGQFF. CDR3 nucleotides: TGTGCCAGCAGCTTCACTCCCAGCGACAAGTTCAGTGGGCAGTTCTTC. Using reference TRBV9 and TRBJ2-1 for the parts outside the CDR3, the full variable domain is DSGVTQTPKHLITATGQRVTLRCSPRSGDLSVYWYQQSLDQGLQFLIQYYNGEERAKGNILERFSAQQFPDLHSELNLSSLELGDSALYFCASSFTPSDKFSGQFFGPGTRLTVL.

The chain couples TRBV9 to TRBJ2-3, with 9 nucleotides matching TRBD2. The germline V gene encodes CDR1 SGDLS and CDR2 YYNGEE. V gave up 1 base and J gave up 11 bases; unmatched junction bases: 14. The CDR3 spans 16 residues. The CDR3 spells CASSVRSAGGRGGQYF. CDR3 coding DNA: TGTGCCAGCAGCGTACGATCAGCGGGAGGCCGGGGGGGGCAGTATTTT.

The chain uses TRBV7-9 and TRBJ2-3, with 8 bases that match TRBD2. The CDR3 is 16 residues long. Germline loops: CDR1 SEHNR, CDR2 FQNEAQ (reference sequence). The J segment lost 2 bases and the V segment lost 5 bases, leaving 9 bases of the junction unmatched. The DNA of the CDR3 is TGTGCCAGCAGCCTCCTACTAGCGGTAACCACAGATACGCAGTATTTT. It codes for CASSLLLAVTTDTQYF.

In its sample, this clone was seen once. The rearrangement joins TRBV16 to TRBJ1-2, with D possibly being TRBD1 (5 bases). Trimming left V 2 bases short and J 6 bases short, with 16 bases between. The germline V gene encodes CDR1 KGHSY and CDR2 FQNENV. The CDR3 extends over 15 amino acids. The CDR3 region has the DNA TGTGCCAGCAGCCAACAACAGGTGGCCGTCAATGGCTACACCTTC. Its translation: CASSQQQVAVNGYTF.

The rearrangement links TRBV7-9 to TRBJ1-1; D is possibly TRBD1 (5 bases). The ends were cut back, 1 base at V and 3 bases at J, with 12 bases in the middle. CDR1 and CDR2 (germline): SEHNR, FQNEAQ (reference sequence). This CDR3 spans 15 amino acids. The CDR3 region is CASSLEAGRDTEAFF. Here the CDR3 DNA reads TGTGCCAGCAGCTTAGAGGCAGGGCGGGACACTGAAGCTTTCTTT.

This clone is a singleton in its sample. V gene TRBV6-6 combines with J gene TRBJ2-7; TRBD1 agrees at 12 bases. The trim removed 6 bases at V and 4 bases at J, leaving 4 bases unmatched. The CDR3 runs 14 residues. Germline V gives CDR1 MNHNY, CDR2 SVGAGI (reference sequence). The CDR3, as DNA: TGTGCCAGCAGCCCGGGACAGGGGGCTTACGAGCAGTACTTC. Amino acids: CASSPGQGAYEQYF.

The V gene is TRBV10-3, the J gene TRBJ1-2, with 8 positions matching TRBD1. Germline V lookup: CDR1 ENHRY, CDR2 SYGVKD. CDR3 size: 13 residues. V shed 6 bases, J shed 3 bases, and the junction held 3 bases outside the gene matches. This CDR3 reads CAIREQGDYGYTF. CDR3 in DNA: TGTGCCATCAGGGAACAGGGGGACTATGGCTACACCTTC.

The CDR3 coding sequence is TGTGCCAGCAGCAGGGCCGGGGAGCTGTTTTTT. Its protein product is CASSRAGELFF. This chain joins TRBV21-1 and TRBJ2-2. TRBV21-1 is a pseudogene locus. The CDR3 is 11 residues long.

The chain has TRBV5-1 and TRBJ2-5; D is uncertain. CDR1 is SGHRS, CDR2 YFSETQ, per germline. V was pared by 4 bases and J by 3 bases, with 10 bases between. The CDR3 sequence is 13 residues long. The CDR3 region is CASSEHTEETQYF. The CDR3 nucleotides read TGCGCCAGCAGCGAGCATACGGAAGAGACCCAGTACTTC.

V gene TRBV28 combines with J gene TRBJ2-5; 10 bases are shared with TRBD2. Per germline, CDR1 MDHEN and CDR2 SYDVKM. The J segment lost 3 bases and the V segment lost 3 bases, leaving 13 bases of the junction unmatched. This CDR3 comprises 18 residues. For the CDR3, the DNA is TGTGCCAGCAGTTTCCCGGTAGCTAGCGGGAGAGGGGAAGAGACCCAGTACTTC. It is translated as CASSFPVASGRGEETQYF.

The chain carries TRBV5-1 and TRBJ2-7; D is ambiguous. V lost 4 bases to trimming and J lost 3 bases, with 5 bases between them. The CDR3 spans 11 residues. Germline V gives CDR1 SGHRS, CDR2 YFSETQ. CDR3 residues: CASSANYEQYF. In DNA, the CDR3 is TGCGCCAGCAGCGCCAACTACGAGCAGTACTTC. The full variable domain, its missing parts supplied by reference TRBV5-1 and TRBJ2-7, is KAGVTQTPRYLIKTRGQQVTLSCSPISGHRSVSWYQQTPGQGLQFLFEYFSETQRNKGNFPGRFSGRQFSNSRSEMNVSTLELGDSALYLCASSANYEQYFGPGTRLTVT.

The gene calls are TRBV28 and TRBJ2-1; D uncertain. Germline V lookup: CDR1 MDHEN, CDR2 SYDVKM. V lost 5 bases, J lost 6 bases, and 5 bases lay in between. This CDR3 contains 11 residues. CDR3 DNA: TGTGCCAGCAGTATAGCCAATGAGCAGTTCTTC. Encoded protein: CASSIANEQFF.

The chain couples TRBV6-5 to TRBJ2-4; TRBD1 is a possible D gene (5 bases). The CDR3 is 15 residues long. Per the germline V gene, CDR1 is MNHEY and CDR2 is SVGAGI. V was shortened by 6 bases and J by 5 bases, with 17 bases between the two germline ends. The CDR3, as DNA: TGTGCCAGCAGCGCAACAGGCACCGGTCAAAACATTCAGTACTTC. Amino acids: CASSATGTGQNIQYF.

Concerning this clone: Other DNA sequences in the sample encode the same CDR3. V gene TRBV5-6 combines with J gene TRBJ1-2; no clear D. The CDR3 totals 11 residues. Trimming pared 0 bases from V and 8 bases from J, leaving 5 bases between. Germline assignment: CDR1 SGHDT and CDR2 YYEEEE. CDR3 sequence reads: CASSLGGGYTF. CDR3 sequence (DNA): TGTGCCAGCAGCTTGGGTGGGGGCTACACCTTC. Full variable domain (remainder filled in from reference TRBV5-6 and TRBJ1-2): DAGVTQSPTHLIKTRGQQVTLRCSPKSGHDTVSWYQQALGQGPQFIFQYYEEEERQRGNFPDRFSGHQFPNYSSELNVNALLLGDSALYLCASSLGGGYTFGSGTRLTVV.

V and J are TRBV15 and TRBJ1-5; unclear D gene. V shed 0 bases and J shed 4 bases, with 16 bases lying between them. CDR1 LNHNV and CDR2 YYDKDF come from the germline V gene (reference sequence). This CDR3 is built from 17 residues. The CDR3 DNA sequence: TGTGCCACCAGCAGAGATCTGAGTGGGCAGTTAAATCAGCCCCAGCATTTT. Amino acid sequence: CATSRDLSGQLNQPQHF.

Concerning this clone: Other DNA sequences from this sample encode an identical CDR3 as well. This CDR3 is CASSPDRNYGYTF. The CDR3 bases are TGTGCCAGCAGTCCGGACAGAAACTATGGCTACACCTTC. The chain joins TRBV7-2 to TRBJ1-2; maybe TRBD1 (6 bases). Trimming stripped 6 bases from V and 2 bases from J, with 10 bases between. The CDR3 spans 13 residues. Germline loops: CDR1 SGHTA, CDR2 FQGNSA.

CDR3 coding DNA: TGTGCCAGCAGTCCACCCCCACTCTACGAGCAGTACTTC. This codes for CASSPPPLYEQYF. This rearrangement joins TRBV28 to TRBJ2-5; D not resolved. The J call may be in error: the DNA end matches TRBJ2-7 better. Germline V gene data show CDR1 as MDHEN and CDR2 as SYDVKM. CDR3 length: 13 residues.

The J gene is TRBJ2-6, the V gene TRBV7-8; 9 nucleotides line up with TRBD1. The CDR3 is made up of 20 amino acids. The ends lost 1 base at V and 0 bases at J; junction bases unmatched: 10. Per the germline V gene, CDR1 is SGHVS and CDR2 is FQNEAQ. The CDR3 sequence is CASSLGYKGQGPSGANVLTF. CDR3 coding DNA: TGTGCCAGCAGCTTAGGGTATAAGGGACAGGGTCCCTCTGGGGCCAACGTCCTGACTTTC.

As for this clone: Other DNA sequences of this sample code for an identical CDR3. The chain carries TRBV7-6 and TRBJ2-7; D is unresolved. The CDR3 runs to 14 residues. V lost 4 bases and J lost 1, with 11 bases in between. Germline V gene lookup returns CDR1 SGHVS and CDR2 FNYEAQ. This chain's CDR3 is CASSSYLGSYEQYF. For the CDR3, the DNA is TGTGCCAGCAGCTCCTATCTGGGATCCTACGAGCAGTACTTC.

This sequence joins TRBV15 and TRBJ1-2; 9 positions agree with TRBD1. This CDR3 has 15 amino acids. With V trimmed by 5 bases and J by 6 bases, 10 bases remained unmatched. Germline V gene data show CDR1 as LNHNV and CDR2 as YYDKDF (reference sequence). The CDR3 here is CATSLLGQGKDGYTF. The DNA for the CDR3 is TGTGCCACCAGCCTCTTGGGACAGGGAAAGGATGGCTACACCTTC.

Points on this clone: This CDR3 is also generated by other DNA sequences in the sample. The rearrangement links TRBV18 to TRBJ1-5; D gene ambiguous. The CDR3 is 14 amino acids. V gave up 6 bases and J gave up 0 bases, with 9 bases separating them. Germline values: CDR1 KGHSH, CDR2 LQKENI. The CDR3 nucleotides read TGTGCCAGCTCGCCGACAAATAGCAATCAGCCCCAGCATTTT. Its protein is CASSPTNSNQPQHF.

V gene TRBV5-6 combines with J gene TRBJ2-3; no clear D gene. This CDR3 is 13 amino acids long. Trimming took 4 bases from V and 5 from J, leaving 11 bases between them. Looked up from germline, CDR1 is SGHDT and CDR2 is YYEEEE. CDR3 in amino acids: CASSLSTQDTQYF. The CDR3 DNA reads as TGTGCCAGCAGCCTTTCTACGCAAGATACGCAGTATTTT.